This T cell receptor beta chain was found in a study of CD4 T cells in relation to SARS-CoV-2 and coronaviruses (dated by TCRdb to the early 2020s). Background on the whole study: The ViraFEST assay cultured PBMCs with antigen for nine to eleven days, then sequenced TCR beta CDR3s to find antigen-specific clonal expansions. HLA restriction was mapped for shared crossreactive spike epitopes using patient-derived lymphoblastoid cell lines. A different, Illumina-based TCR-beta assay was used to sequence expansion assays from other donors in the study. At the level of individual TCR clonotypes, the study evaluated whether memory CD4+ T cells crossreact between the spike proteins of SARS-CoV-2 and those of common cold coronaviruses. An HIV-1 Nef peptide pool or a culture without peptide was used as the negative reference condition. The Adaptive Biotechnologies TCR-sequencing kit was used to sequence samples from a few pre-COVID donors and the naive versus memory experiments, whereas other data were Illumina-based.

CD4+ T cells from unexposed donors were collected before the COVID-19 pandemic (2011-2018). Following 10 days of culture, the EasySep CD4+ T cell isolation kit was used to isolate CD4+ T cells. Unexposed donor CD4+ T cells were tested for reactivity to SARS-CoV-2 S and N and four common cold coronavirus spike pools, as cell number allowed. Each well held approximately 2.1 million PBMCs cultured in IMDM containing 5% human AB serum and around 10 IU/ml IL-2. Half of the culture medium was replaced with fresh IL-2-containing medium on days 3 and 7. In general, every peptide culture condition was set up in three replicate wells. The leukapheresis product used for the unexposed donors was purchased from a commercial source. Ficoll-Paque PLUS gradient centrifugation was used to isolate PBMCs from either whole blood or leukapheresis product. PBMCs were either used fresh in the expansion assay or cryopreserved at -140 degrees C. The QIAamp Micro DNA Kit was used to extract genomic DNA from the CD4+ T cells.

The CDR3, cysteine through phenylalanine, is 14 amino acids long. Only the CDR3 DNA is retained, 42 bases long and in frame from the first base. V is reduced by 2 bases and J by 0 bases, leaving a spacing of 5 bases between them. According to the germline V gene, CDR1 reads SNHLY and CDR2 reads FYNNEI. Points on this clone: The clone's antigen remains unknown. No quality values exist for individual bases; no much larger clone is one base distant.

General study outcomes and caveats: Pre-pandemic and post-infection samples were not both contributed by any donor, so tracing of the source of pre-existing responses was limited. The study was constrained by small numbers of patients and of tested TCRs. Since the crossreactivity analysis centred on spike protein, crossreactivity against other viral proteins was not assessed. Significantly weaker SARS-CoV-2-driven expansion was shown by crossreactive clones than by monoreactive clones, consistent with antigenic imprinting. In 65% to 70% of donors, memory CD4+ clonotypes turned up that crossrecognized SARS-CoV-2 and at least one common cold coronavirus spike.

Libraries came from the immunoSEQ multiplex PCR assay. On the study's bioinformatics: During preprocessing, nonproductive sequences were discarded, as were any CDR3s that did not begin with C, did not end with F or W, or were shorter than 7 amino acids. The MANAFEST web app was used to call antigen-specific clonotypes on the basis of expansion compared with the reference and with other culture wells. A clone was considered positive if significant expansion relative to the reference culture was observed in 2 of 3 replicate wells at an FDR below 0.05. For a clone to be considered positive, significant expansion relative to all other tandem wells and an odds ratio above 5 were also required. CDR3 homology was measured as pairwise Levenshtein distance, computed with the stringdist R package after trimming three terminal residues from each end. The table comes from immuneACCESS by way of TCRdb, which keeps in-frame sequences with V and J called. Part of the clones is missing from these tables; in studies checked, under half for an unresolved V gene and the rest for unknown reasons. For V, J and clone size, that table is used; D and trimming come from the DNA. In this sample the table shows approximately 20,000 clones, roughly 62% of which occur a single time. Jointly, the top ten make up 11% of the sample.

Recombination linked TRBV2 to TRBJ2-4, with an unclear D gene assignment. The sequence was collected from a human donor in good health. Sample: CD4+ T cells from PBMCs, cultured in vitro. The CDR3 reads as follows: CASSETVAKNIQYF. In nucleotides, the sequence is TGTGCCAGCAGTGAAACGGTAGCCAAAAACATTCAGTACTTC.